This T cell receptor beta chain is from a study of cytomegalovirus exposure and HLA in healthy donors. PCR amplification relied on 60 Vbeta primers (plus 13 Jbeta primers). Assay used: immunoSEQ multiplex PCR; TCRdb lists only in-frame clones, some missing. The table lists around 120,000 clones, 79% of them singletons. This cohort consisted of healthy bone marrow donors. Germline loops: CDR1 MDHEN, CDR2 SYDVKM. This CDR3 contains 15 residues. V was clipped by 3 bases and J by 1 base, with 9 bases between them. The clonotype was recovered from a woman aged 40-49 years in good health and CMV-seronegative. Material for sequencing was PBMCs. The chain employs TRBV28 and TRBJ2-2, with unresolved D. The DNA for the CDR3 is TGTGCCAGCAGTTTGCACCCAGGGAACACCGGGGAGCTGTTTTTT. It specifies CASSLHPGNTGELFF.